This TCR beta chain was sequenced in a study of cytomegalovirus exposure and HLA in healthy donors. Trimming removed 4 bases at V and 1 base at J, with 13 bases between. CDR1 is GTSNPN and CDR2 is SVGIG in the germline V gene (reference sequence). The CDR3 sequence is 14 residues long. Sequenced by immunoSEQ multiplex PCR; TCRdb stores in-frame clones only, minus some. The sample gives approximately 140,000 clones, roughly nine tenths of which show up once; less than 3% is in the top ten. The receptor was isolated from a young man in good health and CMV-seronegative. Sequenced input: PBMCs. The J gene is TRBJ2-5, the V gene TRBV30, with D possibly matching TRBD2 (6 bases). The CDR3 DNA reads as TGTGCCTGGACCAAAGCGGGTCCCCAAGAGACCCAGTACTTC. Translated: CAWTKAGPQETQYF. Combining the CDR3 with reference TRBV30 and TRBJ2-5 gives the whole variable domain SQTIHQWPATLVQPVGSPLSLECTVEGTSNPNLYWYRQAAGRGLQLLFYSVGIGQISSEVPQNLSASRPQDRQFILSSKKLLLSDSGFYLCAWTKAGPQETQYFGPGTRLLVL.